These 28 T cell receptor beta chains were sequenced from one sample in a study of shared clonotypes between healthy human individuals (dated by TCRdb to the early 2020s). CD8 naive samples were CD45RO-negative cells positively selected for CCR7, giving a CD45RA+CCR7+ population that excluded TemRA cells. Library preparation employed the immunoSEQ multiplex PCR assay. TCRdb's version of the immuneACCESS table is confined to in-frame rearrangements and falls short of the full clone set. An unresolved V gene accounts for under half of the shortfall where checked; the remainder is of unknown origin. Here the sample has 560,000 or so clones; around 96% occur a single time. The ten largest make up around 0.1% of the sample. Sample: naive CD8+ T cells sorted from blood. The sample's cell subset or site label, in plain terms: CD45RA+CCR7+. Source of these receptors: a woman in her thirties in good health.

The chain combines TRBV9 with TRBJ2-1, with D perhaps being TRBD1 or TRBD2 (5 bases each). V lost 4 bases and J lost 6, with 14 bases in between. This CDR3 has 14 amino acids. Looked up from germline, CDR1 is SGDLS and CDR2 is YYNGEE. The CDR3 reads CASSPEGIINEQFF. As DNA, the CDR3 is TGTGCCAGCAGCCCAGAGGGGATCATCAATGAGCAGTTCTTC.

V usage is TRBV13 and J usage is TRBJ2-4; 8 bases agree with TRBD2. The germline gives CDR1 PRHDT, CDR2 FYEKMQ (reference sequence). This CDR3 has 20 residues. Losses at the gene ends were 5 bases for V and 3 bases for J; bases not matched to a gene: 21. The CDR3 spells CASSPPGGPYSMLGKNIQYF. The CDR3 DNA is TGTGCCAGCAGCCCGCCGGGAGGGCCATACTCCATGTTAGGCAAAAACATTCAGTACTTC.

V usage is TRBV28 and J usage is TRBJ2-4; D is perhaps TRBD1 (6 bases). Trimming shortened V by 2 bases and J by 0 bases, and 11 bases separated the two germline ends. Germline lookup yields CDR1 MDHEN and CDR2 SYDVKM. The CDR3 totals 16 residues. The CDR3 is CASSLQDSLAKNIQYF. CDR3 in DNA: TGTGCCAGCAGTTTACAGGACAGTCTAGCCAAAAACATTCAGTACTTC.

The chain employs TRBV6-5 and TRBJ2-5; D is uncertain. V shed 0 bases and J shed 4 bases, with 12 bases lying between them. This CDR3 spans 15 amino acids. Germline V gene sequence: CDR1 MNHEY, CDR2 SVGAGI. The CDR3 DNA follows: TGTGCCAGCAGTTACTCAGGCAGCGACGGAGAGACCCAGTACTTC. Its protein product is CASSYSGSDGETQYF.

This clone was recorded only once. This chain uses TRBV28 with TRBJ1-1; maybe TRBD1 (5 bases). This CDR3 spans 15 amino acids. V lost 3 bases, J lost 2 bases, and 13 bases lay in between. Germline V CDR1 and CDR2: MDHEN, SYDVKM. The CDR3: CASSFRQGGNTEAFF. The CDR3 coding sequence is TGTGCCAGCAGTTTTCGTCAGGGAGGAAACACTGAAGCTTTCTTT.

J is TRBJ2-1 and V is TRBV10-3; possibly TRBD2 for D (6 bases). The V end lost 9 bases, the J end lost 0 bases, and 24 bases lay between the germline ends. The germline CDR1 and CDR2 sequences are ENHRY and SYGVKD. The CDR3 loop spans 18 amino acids. The CDR3 reads CAMSGLPSAVSSYNEQFF. The CDR3 nucleotides read TGTGCCATGTCGGGACTTCCGAGCGCGGTGAGCTCCTACAATGAGCAGTTCTTC.

The rearrangement links TRBV19 to TRBJ1-1; D not resolved. V gave up 1 base and J gave up 0 bases, with 3 bases separating them. The length of the CDR3 is 13 residues. Germline CDR1 reads LNHDA; CDR2 reads SQIVND (reference sequence). CDR3: CASSIVLNTEAFF. CDR3 nucleotide sequence: TGTGCCAGTAGTATAGTCCTGAACACTGAAGCTTTCTTT.

This clone is a singleton in its sample. The rearrangement links TRBV9 to TRBJ2-2, with 7 bases fitting TRBD2. This CDR3 spans 15 amino acids. The J segment lost 2 bases and the V segment lost 7 bases, leaving 8 bases of the junction unmatched. CDR1 and CDR2 from the germline V gene are SGDLS and YYNGEE. The CDR3 region has the DNA TGTGCCAGCTCGCCCCTAGCGGTAAACACCGGGGAGCTGTTTTTT. It encodes CASSPLAVNTGELFF.

This chain uses TRBV5-8 with TRBJ1-1; D ambiguous. The germline gives CDR1 SGHTS, CDR2 YDEGEE. The CDR3 is 14 amino acids. Trimming left V 0 bases short and J 1 base short, with 7 bases between. The CDR3 nucleotides read TGTGCCAGCAGCTTGGAGGCCCAGAACACTGAAGCTTTCTTT. This sequence encodes CASSLEAQNTEAFF.

The chain links TRBV27 to TRBJ2-1; TRBD2 agrees at 12 bases. V shed 6 bases, J shed 5 bases, and the junction held 11 bases outside the gene matches. CDR1 and CDR2 (germline): MNHEY, SMNVEV (reference sequence). This CDR3 comprises 17 residues. CDR3 protein: CASRRYPRLAGDNEQFF. The CDR3 nucleotides read TGTGCCAGCAGGAGATACCCGAGACTAGCGGGGGACAATGAGCAGTTCTTC.

The chain employs TRBV15 and TRBJ1-3; the D gene is possibly TRBD1 (6 bases). The CDR3 consists of 18 residues. Trimming took off 2 bases at V and 4 bases at J, with 21 bases between the two ends. CDR1 is LNHNV, CDR2 YYDKDF, per germline (reference sequence). In nucleotides, the CDR3 is TGTGCCACCAGCAGACCCCGAATAACAGGGCTTTACGGAAACACCATATATTTT. Its translation: CATSRPRITGLYGNTIYF.

Only one count was recorded for this clone. The rearrangement joins TRBV5-5 to TRBJ1-1, with a possible D match to TRBD1 (6 bases). Germline CDR1 reads SGHKS; CDR2 reads YYEKEE (reference sequence). V was trimmed by 0 bases and J by 4 bases, leaving 10 bases between them. The CDR3 has 14 amino acids. CDR3 region: CASSLGGAPTEAFF. The CDR3 coding sequence is TGTGCCAGCAGCTTGGGGGGGGCCCCCACTGAAGCTTTCTTT.

This chain joins TRBV5-6 and TRBJ1-1, with 8 bases matching TRBD1. Germline assignment: CDR1 SGHDT and CDR2 YYEEEE. CDR3 size: 18 residues. With 4 bases clipped from V and 4 bases from J, the junction kept 18 bases outside the gene matches. The CDR3 DNA is TGTGCCAGCAGCCCGGGACCCGCTAACAGGGGGAAACGCACTGAAGCTTTCTTT. Its translation is CASSPGPANRGKRTEAFF.

The genes are TRBV29-1 and TRBJ2-3; tentatively, D is TRBD1 or TRBD2 (6 bases each). The CDR3 contains 15 residues. In germline, CDR1 is SQVTM, CDR2 ANQGSEA. Trimming left V 0 bases short and J 8 bases short, with 18 bases between. For the CDR3, the DNA is TGCAGCGTTGAAGATGGACAGTTGGAGGGAGGTACGCAGTATTTT. Translated: CSVEDGQLEGGTQYF.

The chain is built from TRBV4-1 and TRBJ2-7; 7 bases agree with TRBD1. J lost 2 bases, V lost 1 base, and 8 bases had no gene match. The CDR3 sequence is 16 residues long. Germline V lookup: CDR1 MGHRA, CDR2 YSYEKL. The CDR3 sequence is CASSQAPDDRAYEQYF. CDR3 bases: TGCGCCAGCAGCCAAGCACCCGATGACAGGGCCTACGAGCAGTACTTC.

The chain uses TRBV27 and TRBJ2-6; D possibly corresponds to TRBD1 (5 bases). V dropped 10 bases and J dropped 2 bases, with 18 bases sitting between them. The CDR3 covers 16 residues. In germline, CDR1 is MNHEY, CDR2 SMNVEV (reference sequence). This CDR3 is CATTRIHRTGANVLTF. CDR3 coding DNA: TGTGCCACGACACGAATACACAGGACTGGGGCCAACGTCCTGACTTTC.

This chain joins TRBV11-2 and TRBJ2-3; tentative D call: TRBD1 (6 bases). Looked up from germline, CDR1 is SGHAT and CDR2 is FQNNGV. This CDR3 spans 15 amino acids. Trimming pared 5 bases from V and 0 bases from J, leaving 12 bases between. CDR3 in DNA: TGTGCCAGCAGCCCTACCGGGACAAGCACAGATACGCAGTATTTT. Its translation: CASSPTGTSTDTQYF.

CDR3 DNA sequence: TGTGCCAGCAGTGTTGGGGAGATTGAAGCTTTCTTT. It specifies CASSVGEIEAFF. The chain couples TRBV2 to TRBJ1-1, with D unclear. The length of the CDR3 is 12 residues. Deletions cut 4 bases from V and 7 bases from J, with 10 bases between. Germline V gives CDR1 SNHLY, CDR2 FYNNEI.

The rearrangement links TRBV4-1 to TRBJ2-1; 13 nucleotides agree with TRBD2. Trimming cost V 2 bases and J 9 bases; bases outside gene matches: 4. CDR3 length: 15 residues. CDR1 is MGHRA and CDR2 is YSYEKL in the germline V gene. CDR3 coding DNA: TGCGCCAGCAGCCAACCTCGACTAGCGGGAGGTGAGCAGTTCTTC. Protein product: CASSQPRLAGGEQFF.

The CDR3 sequence: CASRFSVGTDQPQHF. DNA of the CDR3: TGTGCCAGCAGGTTCTCAGTAGGGACGGATCAGCCCCAGCATTTT. The chain combines TRBV27 with TRBJ1-5; D perhaps matches TRBD1 (5 bases). The CDR3 sequence is 15 residues long. Germline CDR1 MNHEY, CDR2 SMNVEV (reference sequence). V was cut by 6 bases and J by 5 bases, with 17 bases left in between.

V and J are TRBV2 and TRBJ2-1; 10 bases fit TRBD2. The V gene's germline CDR1 is SNHLY and CDR2 FYNNEI. The CDR3 spans 14 residues. V gave up 8 bases and J gave up 5 bases; unmatched junction bases: 6. The CDR3 DNA sequence: TGTGCCAGCGTCAGGCTAGCGGGAGACAATGAGCAGTTCTTC. Translating it yields CASVRLAGDNEQFF.

The chain has TRBV5-1 and TRBJ2-1, with 10 nucleotides matching TRBD2. Trimming took 4 bases from V and 3 from J; bases not matched to a gene: 4. The CDR3 length is 15 residues. CDR1 SGHRS and CDR2 YFSETQ come from the germline V gene. This CDR3 is CASSELAGSYNEQFF. CDR3 DNA: TGCGCCAGCAGCGAACTAGCGGGAAGCTACAATGAGCAGTTCTTC.

This chain connects TRBV5-1 to TRBJ2-2; D may correspond to TRBD1 or TRBD2 (5 bases each). CDR1 is SGHRS and CDR2 is YFSETQ in the germline V gene. This CDR3 contains 17 residues. Deletions cut 4 bases from V and 0 bases from J, with 16 bases between. CDR3 coding DNA: TGCGCCAGCAGCCCCCGGGTTGGGGGTCCGAACACCGGGGAGCTGTTTTTT. It is translated as CASSPRVGGPNTGELFF.

V is TRBV30 and J is TRBJ1-2; 8 nucleotides match TRBD1. J lost 6 bases, V lost 4 bases, and 7 bases had no gene match. This CDR3 contains 13 residues. Germline V gene data show CDR1 as GTSNPN and CDR2 as SVGIG (reference sequence). The DNA of the CDR3 is TGTGCCTGGACGAGACAGGGGACAGATGGCTACACCTTC. Residues: CAWTRQGTDGYTF. Combining the CDR3 with reference TRBV30 and TRBJ1-2 gives the whole variable domain SQTIHQWPATLVQPVGSPLSLECTVEGTSNPNLYWYRQAAGRGLQLLFYSVGIGQISSEVPQNLSASRPQDRQFILSSKKLLLSDSGFYLCAWTRQGTDGYTFGSGTRLTVV.

The chain links TRBV15 to TRBJ2-2; D uncertain. With 7 bases removed from V and 3 bases from J, the gap between germline ends came to 6 bases. CDR1 and CDR2 from the germline V gene are LNHNV and YYDKDF (reference sequence). The CDR3 covers 12 residues. This chain's CDR3 is CATNLDTGELFF. The CDR3 nucleotides are TGTGCCACCAACCTGGACACCGGGGAGCTGTTTTTT. Full variable domain (rest looked up from reference TRBV15 and TRBJ2-2): DAMVIQNPRYQVTQFGKPVTLSCSQTLNHNVMYWYQQKSSQAPKLLFHYYDKDFNNEADTPDNFQSRRPNTSFCFLDIRSPGLGDTAMYLCATNLDTGELFFGEGSRLTVL.

Only one count was recorded for this clone. The gene calls are TRBV23-1 and TRBJ2-3; 11 nucleotides align to TRBD1. TRBV23-1 is an ORF, and what it does is uncertain. The CDR3 is 15 amino acids. Trimming at V came to 10 bases and at J to 2 bases, leaving 8 bases not matched to a gene. The CDR3, as DNA: TGCGCCAACTTGGACAGGGGGCTGCACACAGATACGCAGTATTTT. Encoded protein: CANLDRGLHTDTQYF.

The chain joins TRBV7-8 to TRBJ2-5, with TRBD2 identical over 11 bases. CDR1 is SGHVS, CDR2 FQNEAQ, per germline. The V and J ends lost 1 base and 0 bases, in that order; junction bases with no gene match: 4. CDR3 size: 17 residues. CDR3 in amino acids: CASSLVGLAVYQETQYF. The CDR3 bases are TGTGCCAGCAGCTTAGTGGGACTAGCGGTGTACCAAGAGACCCAGTACTTC.

The chain links TRBV4-1 to TRBJ2-7; D is uncertain. From germline, CDR1 is MGHRA and CDR2 YSYEKL. This CDR3 has 13 residues. Trimming took 1 base from V and 7 from J, leaving 11 bases between them. The CDR3 nucleotides read TGCGCCAGCAGCCAAGGAGATGTGGTGGAGCAGTACTTC. Translating gives CASSQGDVVEQYF.